This T cell receptor (beta chain) was captured by sequencing in a study of OX40 agonist ivuxolimab in advanced cancers. Study context: Dose-escalation cases comprised hepatocellular carcinoma, melanoma, renal cell or head and neck cancer.

Study-wide results and caveats: Within 6 weeks, CD4+ and CD8+ blood T cells expanded clonally at 0.1 to 3.0 mg/kg.

Generated by immunoSEQ multiplex PCR, the TCRdb table keeps only in-frame clones and is missing some. The sample has tens of thousands of clones; just under 85% are singletons. The V gene's germline CDR1 is MNHEY and CDR2 SMNVEV (reference sequence). Trimming stripped 2 bases from V and 8 bases from J, with 15 bases between. The CDR3 length is 15 residues. The investigators sampled blood at baseline, at cycle 4 day 1, and at cycle 7 day 1. Comments on this clone: What it binds is not known.

This sample comprised CD4+ or CD8+ T cells sorted from blood, obtained in a trial of the OX40 agonist ivuxolimab. This TCR came from an adult with an advanced solid tumor such as melanoma, head and neck, liver or kidney cancer. The chain carries TRBV27 and TRBJ1-4, with D possibly TRBD1 on 6 matching bases. The CDR3 spells CASSLQGGRREKLFF. The CDR3 DNA follows: TGTGCCAGCAGTTTACAAGGGGGTCGTCGAGAAAAACTGTTTTTT.